This T cell receptor beta chain was obtained from a study of blood T cells in healthy people across ages. Study-wide points: Any changes in expanded clonotypes were possibly confounded, as donor CMV status remained unknown.

CDR1 and CDR2 (germline): DFQATT, SNEGSKA (reference sequence). V gave up 3 bases and J gave up 1 base; unmatched junction bases: 5. This CDR3 is built from 15 residues. A sample-barcoded 5' primer and a J-beta primer mix were used in a second PCR of roughly 7 to 11 cycles. TCRdb itself ran the 5' RACE reads through MiXCR, one entry per CDR3 protein. Of around 650,000 distinct CDR3 sequences in the sample, roughly 43% were seen once. As to this clonotype: Its antigen is undetermined.

The chain combines TRBV20-1 with TRBJ2-5; 10 bases agree with TRBD2. This clonotype originated in a man of 80 years or more in good health. What was sequenced was blood. In DNA form, the CDR3 reads TGCAGTGCTAGGGCTAGCGGGGGACCCCAAGAGACCCAGTACTTC. It is translated as CSARASGGPQETQYF.